The TCR beta chain described here comes from a study of CD8 T cells in Susac syndrome (dated by TCRdb to between 2018 and 2021). Notes on the research overall: The study used repertoire sequencing to test whether antigen drove CD8+ T cell activation and differentiation in Susac syndrome. Study-level results and caveats: The number of individuals in the TCR sequencing and HLA analysis was acknowledged as relatively small.

RNA was extracted using the RNeasy kit, and about 0.45 to 1 ug of the RNA was reverse transcribed with random hexamers. The immunoSEQ multiplex PCR assay, covering 54 Vbeta and 13 Jbeta segments, was used to amplify TCR beta CDR3 regions. Bias from PCR amplification was corrected by using a synthetic template baseline for primer optimization and for computational correction. The original methods were these. Reads were annotated to V, D and J genes according to IMGT and were analyzed with immunoSEQ Analyzer, with only productive sequences retained. Clonality was computed as one minus Shannon entropy normalized by log2 of the number of productive unique sequences. For each patient and control, public and private clones were evaluated among the 100 most prevalent clones. Clones were defined as Susac-specific if absent from the healthy and MS cohorts, from approximately 1,100 published viral clones and from other ImmuneACCESS disease sequences. In-frame beta chains were kept once TCRdb had trimmed the public reads at Q25 with fastp and called clones with MiXCR. All rows with the same CDR3 protein become a single entry with the most common DNA and genes. The authors' filters were not applied to this entry. In this sample the table shows fewer than 250,000 distinct CDR3 sequences, about 94% of which occur a single time. The ten largest make up 0.09% to 0.12% of the sample.

High-throughput TCR beta sequencing profiled peripheral blood CD8+ and CD4+ T cells from healthy donors, Susac syndrome patients and multiple sclerosis patients. Healthy donors were included as age- and sex-matched controls. CD8+ TEMRA cells were enriched by FACS, while bulk CD8+ and CD4+ T cells were purified by magnetic negative isolation. Blood was collected in EDTA tubes and processed within 24 hours, with PBMCs isolated through density gradient centrifugation. PBMCs intended for TCR sequencing were cryopreserved in liquid nitrogen and thawed later in a water bath at 37 degrees C. The sorted or isolated CD4+, CD8+ and CD8+ TEMRA cells reached a purity of at least 90%. Counted from cysteine to phenylalanine, this CDR3 has 15 amino acids. Only the CDR3 DNA stays, 45 bases, in frame from base 1. CDR1 and CDR2 are read off the germline V gene (reference sequence) as SEHNR and FQNEAQ. The trim is 3 bases for V and 0 bases for J, with a gap of 11 bases between the germline ends.

Notes on this clonotype: Its antigen has not been determined. The record has no base qualities; no much larger clone is one base away.

Sequencing was done on a sample of CD4+ T cells from PBMCs. The rearrangement combines TRBV7-9 with TRBJ1-1, with the D segment identity uncertain. The clonotype originates from a human donor in good health. The sequence in DNA is TGTGCCAGCAGCTTGATGAACAAGATGAACACTGAAGCTTTCTTT. Its amino acids are CASSLMNKMNTEAFF.